The sample holds many counts of the clone carrying this TCR beta chain. Its target is unknown. Using its own MiXCR run on the reads, TCRdb lists one record per CDR3 protein. Found here are about 71,000 distinct CDR3 sequences, 20% to 25% of them singletons; the top ten hold roughly 8.3%. CDR1 and CDR2 from the germline V gene are MNHEY and SVGAGI. Trimming cost V 6 bases and J 0 bases; bases outside gene matches: 10. This CDR3 comprises 16 residues. These data originate in a study of type 1 regulatory T cells. Background on the study: This in vitro CD4 product, T-allo10, is enriched for Tr1 cells and alloantigen-specific. Study outcomes and limitations: Compared with non-type 1 regulatory T cells, type 1 regulatory T cells showed a more restricted TCR repertoire.

Sequencing was carried out using cultured type 1 regulatory T (Tr1) cells, either the whole culture or a sorted fraction (not recorded which). The V gene is TRBV6-5, the J gene TRBJ1-1, with 7 bases fitting TRBD1. The receptor comes from a human donor in good health. CDR3 coding DNA: TGTGCCAGCAGCCGCGGGACAGAGTATATGAACACTGAAGCTTTCTTT. Its protein product is CASSRGTEYMNTEAFF.